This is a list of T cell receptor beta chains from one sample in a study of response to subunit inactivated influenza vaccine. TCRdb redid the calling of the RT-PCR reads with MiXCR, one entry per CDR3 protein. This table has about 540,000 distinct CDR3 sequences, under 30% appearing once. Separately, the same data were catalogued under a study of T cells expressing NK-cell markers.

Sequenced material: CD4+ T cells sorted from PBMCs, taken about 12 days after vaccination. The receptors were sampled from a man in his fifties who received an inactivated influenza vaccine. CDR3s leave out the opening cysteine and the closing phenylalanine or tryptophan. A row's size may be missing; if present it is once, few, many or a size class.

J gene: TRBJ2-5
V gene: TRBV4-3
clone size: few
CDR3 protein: ASSHQQGAETQY

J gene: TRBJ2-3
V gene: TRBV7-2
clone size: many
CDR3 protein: ASSLGLVHTQY

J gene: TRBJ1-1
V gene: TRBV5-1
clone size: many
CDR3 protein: ASSLDSRGTEAF

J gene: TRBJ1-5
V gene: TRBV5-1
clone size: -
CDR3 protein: ASSEGTVSNQPQH

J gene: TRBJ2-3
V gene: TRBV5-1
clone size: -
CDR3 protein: ASSFRDSRTDTQY

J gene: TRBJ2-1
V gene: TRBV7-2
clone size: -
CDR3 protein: ASSGGPWSYNEQF

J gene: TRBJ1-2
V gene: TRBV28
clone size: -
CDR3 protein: ASSLEGFYGYT

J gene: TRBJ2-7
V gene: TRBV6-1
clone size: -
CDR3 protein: ASSQLGQGFYEQY

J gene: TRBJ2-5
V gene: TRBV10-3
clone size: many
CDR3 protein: AIGQGGGKETQY

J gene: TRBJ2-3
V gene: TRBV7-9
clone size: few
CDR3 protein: ASSSRGGSTDTQY

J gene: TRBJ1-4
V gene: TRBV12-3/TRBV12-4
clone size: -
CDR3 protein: ASSFHSGANEKLF

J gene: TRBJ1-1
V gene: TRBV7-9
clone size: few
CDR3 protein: ASSPNRGRIGTEAF

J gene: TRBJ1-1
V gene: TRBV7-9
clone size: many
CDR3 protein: ASSLDRTGQYYTEAF

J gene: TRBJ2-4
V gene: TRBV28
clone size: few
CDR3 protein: ASSLRTGVAKNIQY

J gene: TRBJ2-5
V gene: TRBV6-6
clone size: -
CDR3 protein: ASKRQGVWTQY